A single T cell receptor beta chain is shown here with its context. The antigen it recognizes is unknown. No per-base quality is available; no much larger clone lies one base away. The entry originates in a study of blood T cell repertoires in COVID-19 (dated by TCRdb to about 2020). Regarding the study in general: Samples covering the acute and convalescent phases of COVID-19 were provided by collaborators in the United States, Italy and Spain. The material from the prospective study consisted of cDNA or gDNA derived from T cells, B-cell-depleted T cells, or PBMCs. Subjects who had been exposed to COVID-19, were actively infected with it, or had recovered from it provided the deeply sampled blood TCRbeta repertoires that made up the dataset. The repertoires were made available in a free public database intended to serve as a resource for research on the immune response to SARS-CoV-2. The samples were drawn from two sources: the first 160 participants of the ongoing ImmuneRACE study, and 1,254 subjects contributed by 6 global collaborators. A de-identified subject ID, COVID-19 status, age in years and sex were almost always included in the sample metadata. HLA class I and class II types, where available, came from metadata supplied by the sample provider rather than from assay-based typing. What the study reported, not specific to this receptor: The quantity of clinical and demographic metadata differed by source and by participant and was supplied without curation.

The collaborating institutions used their own protocols to collect whole blood in K2EDTA tubes. For TCRbeta analysis, collaborator samples were shipped as frozen whole blood, as isolated PBMCs, or as DNA extracted from either sample type. Looking up the germline V gene yields CDR1 SGHVS and CDR2 FQNEAQ. The junction shows trimming of 5 bases on V and 4 bases on J, and the gene matches do not reach 10 bases of it. The CDR3 runs 16 residues from the cysteine to the phenylalanine. Just CDR3 DNA is preserved here, 48 bases in frame from base 1. TCRbeta CDR3 regions were amplified from genomic DNA by means of the immunoSEQ Assay, a bias-controlled multiplex PCR. The original methods were these. Nucleated cell counts per sample were estimated from amplification of reference gene primers within the assay. Sequence reads were collapsed and filtered to measure the absolute abundance of every unique TCRbeta CDR3 rearrangement. Productive Simpson clonality was computed per sample as the square root of Simpson's diversity index over productive rearrangements. Here the immuneACCESS table is served through TCRdb, limited to in-frame sequences with V and J called. Missing clones are a known gap in these copies; in checked studies unresolved V genes cover under half, and the rest lacks a known reason. V and J calls and clone size are given by that table; D and trimming were obtained from the DNA. The sample table contains around 79,000 clones; only one count was recorded for 65% to 90% of them. More than 5% of the sample belongs to the ten largest clones.

The rearranged chain carries TRBV7-8 and TRBJ1-5, and TRBD1 aligns with 8 junction nucleotides. The receptor was isolated from an older woman with acute or convalescent COVID-19. Sequences were obtained from peripheral blood. The DNA reads as follows: TGTGCCAGCAGCCCGTTGGGGACAGGCTCAAATCAGCCCCAGCATTTT. This is translated as CASSPLGTGSNQPQHF.